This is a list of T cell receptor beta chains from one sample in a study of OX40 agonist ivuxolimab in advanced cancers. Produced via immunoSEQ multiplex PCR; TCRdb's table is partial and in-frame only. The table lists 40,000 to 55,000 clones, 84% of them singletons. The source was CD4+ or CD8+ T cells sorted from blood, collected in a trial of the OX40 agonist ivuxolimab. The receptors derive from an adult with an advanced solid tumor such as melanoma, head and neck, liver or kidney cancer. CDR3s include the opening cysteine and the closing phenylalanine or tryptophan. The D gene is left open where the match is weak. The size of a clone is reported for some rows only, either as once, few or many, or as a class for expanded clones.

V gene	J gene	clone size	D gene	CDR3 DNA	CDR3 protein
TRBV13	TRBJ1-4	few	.	TGTGCCAGCAGCTTCCAGGGGTCGGCTAATGAAAAACTGTTTTTT	CASSFQGSANEKLFF
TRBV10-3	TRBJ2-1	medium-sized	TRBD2	TGTGCCATCAGTGAAGGAGCGGGGGGCCCCCCCGAGGTGTTCTTC	CAISEGAGGPPEVFF
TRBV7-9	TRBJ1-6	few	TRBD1	TGTGCCAGCAGCTCGGGACAGGGGAATTCACCCCTCCACTTT	CASSSGQGNSPLHF
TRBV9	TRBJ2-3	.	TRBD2	TGTGCCAGCAGCGTAGGTACTAGCGGGGGAGATACGCAGTATTTT	CASSVGTSGGDTQYF
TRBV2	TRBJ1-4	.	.	TGTGCCAGCAGTGAAGCGCTAGGAGGAAACGAAAAACTGTTTTTT	CASSEALGGNEKLFF
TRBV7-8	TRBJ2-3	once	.	TGTGCCAGCAGCCCGATGGGGACTCACCCAAGCACAGATACGCAGTATTTT	CASSPMGTHPSTDTQYF
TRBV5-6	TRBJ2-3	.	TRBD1	TGTGCCAGCGCCGTATGGGACAGTAGCCCTACAGATACGCAGTATTTT	CASAVWDSSPTDTQYF
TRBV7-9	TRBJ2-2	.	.	TGTGCCAGCAGCTTAGCAGGTGCAGGCACCGGGGAGCTGTTTTTT	CASSLAGAGTGELFF
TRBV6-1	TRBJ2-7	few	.	TGTGCCAGCAGCGACTTCGGAGGCTACGAGCAGTACTTC	CASSDFGGYEQYF
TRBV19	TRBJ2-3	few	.	TGTGCCAGTAGTCCCCTAGGAGGGACTGGCGCAGATACGCAGTATTTT	CASSPLGGTGADTQYF
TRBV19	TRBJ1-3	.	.	TGTGCCAGTAGTATCCTTGGTGGAAACACCATATATTTT	CASSILGGNTIYF
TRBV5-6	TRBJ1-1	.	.	TGTGCCAGCAGCTTCGGGGCAGCGGACACTGAAGCTTTCTTT	CASSFGAADTEAFF
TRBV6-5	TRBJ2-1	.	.	TGTGCCAGCAGTTACGCGTTAGGAAATGAGCAGTTCTTC	CASSYALGNEQFF
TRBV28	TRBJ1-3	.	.	TGTGCCAGCAGTTTCTATGGAGGGACCTCTGGAAACACCATATATTTT	CASSFYGGTSGNTIYF
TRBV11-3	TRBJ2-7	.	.	TGTGCCAGCAGAGGGCGCGGGGCAGGGGACCCCTACGAGCAGTACTTC	CASRGRGAGDPYEQYF
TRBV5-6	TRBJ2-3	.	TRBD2	TGTGCCAGCAGCTTAATGATGCTAGCGGGGTTGGGAGATACGCAGTATTTT	CASSLMMLAGLGDTQYF
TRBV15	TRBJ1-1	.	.	TGTGCCACCAGCAGAGATCTCGGCAGGGGTCGGGCTGAAGCTTTCTTT	CATSRDLGRGRAEAFF
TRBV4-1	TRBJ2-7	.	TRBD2	TGCGCCAGCAGCCCGGGACTAGCGGGAGGGTACGAGCAGTACTTC	CASSPGLAGGYEQYF
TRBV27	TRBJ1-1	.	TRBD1	TGTGCCAGCAGTTTACAGGGGGCACCAGAAGCTTTCTTT	CASSLQGAPEAFF
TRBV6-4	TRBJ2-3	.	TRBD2	TGTGCCAGCAGTGTAAGAGCGGGAGCTGCAGATACGCAGTATTTT	CASSVRAGAADTQYF
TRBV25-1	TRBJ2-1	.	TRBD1	TGTGCCAGCAGTGGGGGACAGCTGATTTACAATGAGCAGTTCTTC	CASSGGQLIYNEQFF
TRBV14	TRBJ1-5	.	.	TGTGCCAGCAGCCATGTCAGACTTAAGGACGTTTCAGGTCAGCCCCAGCATTTT	CASSHVRLKDVSGQPQHF
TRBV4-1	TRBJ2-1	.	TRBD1	TGCGCCAGCAGCCTCCCCGGGACAGGGGGCTACAATGAGCAGTTCTTC	CASSLPGTGGYNEQFF
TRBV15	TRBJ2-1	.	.	TGTGCCACCAGCAGGAGCAGGGAACCCTACAATGAGCAGTTCTTC	CATSRSREPYNEQFF
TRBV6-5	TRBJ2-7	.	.	TGTGCCAGCAGCCCGGACCGACCCTACGAGCAGTACTTC	CASSPDRPYEQYF
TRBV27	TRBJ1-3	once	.	TGTGCCAGCAGTTTAGTGCAGGGGAGTAGCACCATATATTTT	CASSLVQGSSTIYF
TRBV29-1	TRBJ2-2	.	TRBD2	TGCAGCGTTGTACTAGCGGGGGGGACGAACACCGGGGAGCTGTTTTTT	CSVVLAGGTNTGELFF
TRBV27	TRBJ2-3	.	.	TGTGCCAGCAGTTTAAGGAGCACAGATACGCAGTATTTT	CASSLRSTDTQYF
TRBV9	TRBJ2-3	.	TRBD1	TGTGCCAGCAGCGTCCGGGACAGGGGCACAGATACGCAGTATTTT	CASSVRDRGTDTQYF
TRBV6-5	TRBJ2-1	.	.	TGTGCCAGCAGGAGTGGTGGGGGATACAATGAGCAGTTCTTC	CASRSGGGYNEQFF
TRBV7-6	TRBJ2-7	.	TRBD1	TGTGCCAGCAGCTCAGGACAGGGTGGATACGAGCAGTACTTC	CASSSGQGGYEQYF
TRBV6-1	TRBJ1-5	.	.	TGTGCCAGCTTTACGGGACAACATAGCAATCAGCCCCAGCATTTT	CASFTGQHSNQPQHF
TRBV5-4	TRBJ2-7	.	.	TGTGCCAGCAGCCACGGATACTACGAGCAGTACTTC	CASSHGYYEQYF
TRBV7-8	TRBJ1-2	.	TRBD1	TGTGCCAGCAGCTCCGGACAGGGGTCCTATGGCTACACCTTC	CASSSGQGSYGYTF
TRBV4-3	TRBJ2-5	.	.	TGCGCCAGCAGCCAAGATTCAGGGAAAGCCCAGTACTTC	CASSQDSGKAQYF
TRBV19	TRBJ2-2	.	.	TGTGCCAGTATGTGGTACTCAGGGACCGGGGAGCTGTTTTTT	CASMWYSGTGELFF
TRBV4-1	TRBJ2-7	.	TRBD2	TGCGCCAGCAGCCAATTAGTAGCGGGGGGCTACGAGCAGTACTTC	CASSQLVAGGYEQYF
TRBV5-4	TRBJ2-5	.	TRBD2	TGTGCCAGCAGCGGGGGACTAGCGGGAGATATCCAAGAGACCCAGTACTTC	CASSGGLAGDIQETQYF
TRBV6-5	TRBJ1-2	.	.	TGTGCCAGCGGGGGGGCCGAGGGCTACACCTTC	CASGGAEGYTF
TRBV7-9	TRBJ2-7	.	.	TGTGCCAGCAACTACGGGGGTTCTTACGAGCAGTACTTC	CASNYGGSYEQYF
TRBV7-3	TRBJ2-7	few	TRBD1	TGTGCCAGCAGCCAGGGGACAGGCTACGAGCAGTACTTC	CASSQGTGYEQYF
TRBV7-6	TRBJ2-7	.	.	TGTGCCAGCACCGCAGGGGAGGCCTACGAGCAGTACTTC	CASTAGEAYEQYF
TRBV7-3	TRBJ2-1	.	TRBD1	TGTGCCAGCAGCCTAAGGACAGGTACCTACAATGAGCAGTTCTTC	CASSLRTGTYNEQFF
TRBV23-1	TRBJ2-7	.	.	TGCGCCAGCAGTCAATTGACCTCACACAACAGGGAAGCTTTCGAGCAGTACTTC	CASSQLTSHNREAFEQYF
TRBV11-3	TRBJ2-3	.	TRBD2	TGTGCCAGCAGCCCCGCGACTAGCGGACGCACAGATACGCAGTATTTT	CASSPATSGRTDTQYF
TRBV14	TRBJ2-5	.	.	TGTGCCAGCAGCCAAAGGTCATACGAACGGGAGACCCAGTACTTC	CASSQRSYERETQYF
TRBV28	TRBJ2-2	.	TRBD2	TGTGCCAGCAGTCCTTACGGTTCCCGGGGGGACCTAACCGGGGAGCTGTTTTTT	CASSPYGSRGDLTGELFF
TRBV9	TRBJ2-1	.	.	TGTGCCAGCAGCGTCCATAGGAAACAGGGAACCTACAATGAGCAGTTCTTC	CASSVHRKQGTYNEQFF
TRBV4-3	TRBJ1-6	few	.	TGCGCCAGCAGTGGAGGTCATTTAGCCAATTCACCCCTCCACTTT	CASSGGHLANSPLHF
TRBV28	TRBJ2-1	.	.	TGTGCCAGCATCGTCAGTCGGGGTTTGAGCTCCTACAATGAGCAGTTCTTC	CASIVSRGLSSYNEQFF